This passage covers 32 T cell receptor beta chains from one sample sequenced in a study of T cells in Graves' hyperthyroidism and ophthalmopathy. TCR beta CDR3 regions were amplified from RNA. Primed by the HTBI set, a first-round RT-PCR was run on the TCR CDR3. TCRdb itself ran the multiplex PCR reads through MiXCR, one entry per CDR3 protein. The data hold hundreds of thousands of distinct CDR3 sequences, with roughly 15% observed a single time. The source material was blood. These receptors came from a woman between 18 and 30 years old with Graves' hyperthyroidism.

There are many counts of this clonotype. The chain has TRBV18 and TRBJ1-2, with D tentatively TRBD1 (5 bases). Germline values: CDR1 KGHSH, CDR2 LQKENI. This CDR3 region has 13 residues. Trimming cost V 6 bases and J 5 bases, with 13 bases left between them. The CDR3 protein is CASSTTGGYGYTF. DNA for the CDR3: TGTGCCAGCTCGACCACCGGGGGATATGGCTACACCTTC.

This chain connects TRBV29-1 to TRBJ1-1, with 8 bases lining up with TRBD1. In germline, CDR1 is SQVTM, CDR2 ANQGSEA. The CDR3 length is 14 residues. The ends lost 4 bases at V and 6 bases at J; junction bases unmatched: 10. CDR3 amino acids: CSVVRQGLIAEAFF. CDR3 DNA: TGCAGCGTTGTACGACAGGGGTTGATCGCTGAAGCTTTCTTT.

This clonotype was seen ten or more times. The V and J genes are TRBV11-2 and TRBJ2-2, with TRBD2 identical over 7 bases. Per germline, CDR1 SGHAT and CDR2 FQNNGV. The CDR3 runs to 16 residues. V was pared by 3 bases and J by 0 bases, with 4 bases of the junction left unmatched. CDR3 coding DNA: TGTGCCAGCAGCTTGGGAAGCGGGGCGAACACCGGGGAGCTGTTTTTT. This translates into CASSLGSGANTGELFF. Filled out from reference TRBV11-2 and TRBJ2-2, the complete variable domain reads EAGVAQSPRYKIIEKRQSVAFWCNPISGHATLYWYQQILGQGPKLLIQFQNNGVVDDSQLPKDRFSAERLKGVDSTLKIQPAKLEDSAVYLCASSLGSGANTGELFFGEGSRLTVL.

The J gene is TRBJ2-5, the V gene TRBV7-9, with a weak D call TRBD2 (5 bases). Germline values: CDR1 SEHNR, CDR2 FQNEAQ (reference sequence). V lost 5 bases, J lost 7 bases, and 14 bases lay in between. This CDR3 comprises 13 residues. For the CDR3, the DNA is TGTGCCAGCAGCCCCCCCCGGGGTGGGACCCAGTACTTC. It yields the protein CASSPPRGGTQYF.

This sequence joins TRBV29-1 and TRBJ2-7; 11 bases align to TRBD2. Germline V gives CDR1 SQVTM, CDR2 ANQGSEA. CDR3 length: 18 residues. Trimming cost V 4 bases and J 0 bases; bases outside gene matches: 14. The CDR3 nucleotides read TGCAGCGTTGTAGGGGAAGCTAGCGGGAGGCCCCGCTCCTACGAGCAGTACTTC. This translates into CSVVGEASGRPRSYEQYF.

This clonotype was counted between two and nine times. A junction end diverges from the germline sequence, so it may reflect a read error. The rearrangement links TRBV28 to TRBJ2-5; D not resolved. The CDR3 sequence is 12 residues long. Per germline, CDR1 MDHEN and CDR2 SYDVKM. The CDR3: CASSTAEETQYF. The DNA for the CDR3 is TGTGCCAGCAGTACCGCCGAAGAAACCCAGTACTTC.

DNA for the CDR3: TGTGCCAGCAAGTCAGACGGGCAAGGGGCTTATGAGCAGTTCTTC. The encoded protein is CASKSDGQGAYEQFF. This chain uses TRBV6-2 or TRBV6-3 with TRBJ2-1, with D possibly TRBD1 on 5 matching bases. Germline V gene sequence: CDR1 MNHEY, CDR2 SVGEGT. CDR3 length: 15 amino acids. V was cut by 7 bases and J by 8 bases, with 21 bases left in between.

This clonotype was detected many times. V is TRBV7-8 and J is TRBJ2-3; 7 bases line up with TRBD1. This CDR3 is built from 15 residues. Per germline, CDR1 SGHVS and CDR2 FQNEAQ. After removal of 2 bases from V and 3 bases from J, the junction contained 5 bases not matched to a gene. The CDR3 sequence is CASSLYTGVTDTQYF. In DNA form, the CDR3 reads TGTGCCAGCAGCTTATATACAGGGGTGACAGATACGCAGTATTTT. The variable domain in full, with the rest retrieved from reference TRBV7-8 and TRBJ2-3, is GAGVSQSPRYKVAKRGQDVALRCDPISGHVSLFWYQQALGQGPEFLTYFQNEAQLDKSGLPSDRFFAERPEGSVSTLKIQRTQQEDSAVYLCASSLYTGVTDTQYFGPGTRLTVL.

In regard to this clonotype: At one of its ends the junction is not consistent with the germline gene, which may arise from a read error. CDR3 DNA sequence: TGTGCCATCAGTGAATCGCCGGGGGGCGGACAGCCCCAGCATTTT. It translates to CAISESPGGGQPQHF. V is TRBV6-1 and J is TRBJ1-5; maybe TRBD1 (6 bases). Germline CDR1 and CDR2: MNHNS and SASEGT. The length of the CDR3 is 15 residues.

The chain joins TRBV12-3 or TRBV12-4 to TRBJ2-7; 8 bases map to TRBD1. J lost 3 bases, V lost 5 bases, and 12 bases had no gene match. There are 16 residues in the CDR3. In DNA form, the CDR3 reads TGTGCCAGCAGTGGGGGTAGGGCAGGGGGCAGCTACGAGCAGTACTTC. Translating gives CASSGGRAGGSYEQYF.

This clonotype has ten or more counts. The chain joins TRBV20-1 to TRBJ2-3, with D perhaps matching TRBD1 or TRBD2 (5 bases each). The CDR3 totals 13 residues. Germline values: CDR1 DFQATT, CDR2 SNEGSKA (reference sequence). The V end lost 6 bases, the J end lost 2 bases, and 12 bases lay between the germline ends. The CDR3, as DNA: TGCAGTGCCATAACCGGGACCACAGATACGCAGTATTTT. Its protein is CSAITGTTDTQYF.

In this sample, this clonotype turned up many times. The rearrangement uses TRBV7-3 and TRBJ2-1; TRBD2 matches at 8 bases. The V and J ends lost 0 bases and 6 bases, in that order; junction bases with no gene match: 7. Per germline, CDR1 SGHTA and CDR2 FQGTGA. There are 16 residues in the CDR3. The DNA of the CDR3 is TGTGCCAGCAGCTTAACGTCGGCGGGAGGAAGCAATGAGCAGTTCTTC. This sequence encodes CASSLTSAGGSNEQFF.

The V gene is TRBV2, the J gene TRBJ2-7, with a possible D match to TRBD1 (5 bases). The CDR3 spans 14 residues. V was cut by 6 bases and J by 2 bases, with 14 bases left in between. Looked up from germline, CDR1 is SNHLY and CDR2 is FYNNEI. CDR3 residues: CASSPAPGTYEQYF. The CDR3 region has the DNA TGTGCCAGCAGCCCAGCCCCAGGGACCTACGAGCAGTACTTC.

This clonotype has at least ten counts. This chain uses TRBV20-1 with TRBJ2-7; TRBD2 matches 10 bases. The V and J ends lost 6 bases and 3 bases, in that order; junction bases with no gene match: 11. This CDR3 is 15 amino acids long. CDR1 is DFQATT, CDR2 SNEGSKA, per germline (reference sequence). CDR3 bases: TGCAGTGCAACCGAGACTAGCGGGTTTGGCTACGAGCAGTACTTC. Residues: CSATETSGFGYEQYF.

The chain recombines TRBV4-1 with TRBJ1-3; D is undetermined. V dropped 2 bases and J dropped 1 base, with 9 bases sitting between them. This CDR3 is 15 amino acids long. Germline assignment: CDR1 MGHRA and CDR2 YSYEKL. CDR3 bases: TGCGCCAGCAGCCAAACACAACGGTCTGGAAACACCATATATTTT. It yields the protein CASSQTQRSGNTIYF.

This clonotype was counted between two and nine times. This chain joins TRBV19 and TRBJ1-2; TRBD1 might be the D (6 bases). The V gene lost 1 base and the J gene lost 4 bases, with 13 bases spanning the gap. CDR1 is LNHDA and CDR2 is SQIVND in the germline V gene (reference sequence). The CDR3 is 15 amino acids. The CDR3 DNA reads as TGTGCCAGTAGTATAGGCGGGACATCCCCCTATGGCTACACCTTC. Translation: CASSIGGTSPYGYTF.

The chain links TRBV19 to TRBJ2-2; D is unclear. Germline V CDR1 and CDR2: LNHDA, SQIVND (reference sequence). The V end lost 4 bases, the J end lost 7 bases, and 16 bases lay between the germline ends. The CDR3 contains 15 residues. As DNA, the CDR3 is TGTGCCAGTAGTAGTAATCTTAGATGGTACGGGGAGCTGTTTTTT. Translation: CASSSNLRWYGELFF.

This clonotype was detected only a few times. The DNA for the CDR3 is TGTGCCAGCAGCGCCGAACTAGCGGGAGGGATCAACACCGGGGAGCTGTTTTTT. It is translated as CASSAELAGGINTGELFF. The chain links TRBV9 to TRBJ2-2; 13 nucleotides agree with TRBD2. CDR1 and CDR2 (germline): SGDLS, YYNGEE. The CDR3 covers 18 residues. Trimming at V came to 3 bases and at J to 2 bases, leaving 7 bases not matched to a gene.

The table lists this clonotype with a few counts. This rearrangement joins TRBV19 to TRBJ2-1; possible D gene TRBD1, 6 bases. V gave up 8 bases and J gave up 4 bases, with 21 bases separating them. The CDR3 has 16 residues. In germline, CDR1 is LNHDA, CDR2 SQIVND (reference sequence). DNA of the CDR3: TGTGCCAGTGGCCCCCGGGTCCGGGACATTTACAATGAGCAGTTCTTC. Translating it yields CASGPRVRDIYNEQFF.

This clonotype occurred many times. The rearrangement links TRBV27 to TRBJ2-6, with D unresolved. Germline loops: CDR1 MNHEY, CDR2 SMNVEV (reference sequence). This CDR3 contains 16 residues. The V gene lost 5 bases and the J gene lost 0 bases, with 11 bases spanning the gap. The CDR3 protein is CASSEVGASGANVLTF. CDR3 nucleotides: TGTGCCAGCAGTGAGGTAGGAGCCTCTGGGGCCAACGTCCTGACTTTC.

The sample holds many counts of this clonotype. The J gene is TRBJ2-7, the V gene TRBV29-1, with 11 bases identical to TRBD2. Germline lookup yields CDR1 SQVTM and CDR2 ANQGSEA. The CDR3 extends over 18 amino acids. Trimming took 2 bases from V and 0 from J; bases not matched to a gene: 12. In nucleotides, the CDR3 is TGCAGCGTTGAACTCCCGGGACTAGCGGTTCCTTTCTCCTACGAGCAGTACTTC. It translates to CSVELPGLAVPFSYEQYF.

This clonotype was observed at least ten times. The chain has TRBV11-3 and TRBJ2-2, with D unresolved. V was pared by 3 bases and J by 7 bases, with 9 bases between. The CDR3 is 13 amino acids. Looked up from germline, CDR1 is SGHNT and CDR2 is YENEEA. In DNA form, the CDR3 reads TGTGCCAGCAGCTTTGGTTCCGGCGGGGAGCTGTTTTTT. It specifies CASSFGSGGELFF.

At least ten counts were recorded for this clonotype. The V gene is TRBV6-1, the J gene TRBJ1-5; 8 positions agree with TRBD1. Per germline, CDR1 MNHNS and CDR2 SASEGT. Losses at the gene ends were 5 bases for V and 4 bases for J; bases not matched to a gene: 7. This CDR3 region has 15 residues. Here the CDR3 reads CASSPIRTGNQPQHF. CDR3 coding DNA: TGTGCCAGCAGTCCGATCAGGACAGGGAATCAGCCCCAGCATTTT.

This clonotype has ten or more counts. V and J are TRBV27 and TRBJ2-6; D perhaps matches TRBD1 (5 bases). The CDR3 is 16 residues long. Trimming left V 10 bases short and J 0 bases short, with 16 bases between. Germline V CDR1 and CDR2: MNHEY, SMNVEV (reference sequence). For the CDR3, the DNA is TGTGCCAAGAACGTGACAGAACACTCTGGGGCCAACGTCCTGACTTTC. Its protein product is CAKNVTEHSGANVLTF.

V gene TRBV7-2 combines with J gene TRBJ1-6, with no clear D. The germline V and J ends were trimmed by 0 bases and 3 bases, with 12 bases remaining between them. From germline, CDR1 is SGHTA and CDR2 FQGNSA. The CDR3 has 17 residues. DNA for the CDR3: TGTGCCAGCAGCTTAGCGTACAGCCCCAGCTATAATTCACCCCTCCACTTT. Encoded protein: CASSLAYSPSYNSPLHF. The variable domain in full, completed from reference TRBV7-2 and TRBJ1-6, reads GAGVSQSPSNKVTEKGKDVELRCDPISGHTALYWYRQSLGQGLEFLIYFQGNSAPDKSGLPSDRFSAERTGGSVSTLTIQRTQQEDSAVYLCASSLAYSPSYNSPLHFGNGTRLTVT.

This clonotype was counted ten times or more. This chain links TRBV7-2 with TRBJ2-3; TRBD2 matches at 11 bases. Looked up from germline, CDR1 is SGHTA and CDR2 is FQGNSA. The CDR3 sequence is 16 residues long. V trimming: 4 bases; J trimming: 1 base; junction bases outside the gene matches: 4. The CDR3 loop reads CASSYRLAGRTDTQYF. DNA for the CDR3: TGTGCCAGCAGCTATAGACTAGCGGGACGCACAGATACGCAGTATTTT.

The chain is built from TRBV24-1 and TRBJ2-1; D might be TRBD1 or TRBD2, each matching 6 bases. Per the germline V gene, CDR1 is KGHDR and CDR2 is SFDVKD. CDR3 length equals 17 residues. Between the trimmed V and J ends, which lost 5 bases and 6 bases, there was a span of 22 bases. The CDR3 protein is CATSGGTGGGTANEQFF. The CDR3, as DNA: TGTGCCACCAGTGGGGGGACTGGGGGCGGGACCGCCAATGAGCAGTTCTTC.

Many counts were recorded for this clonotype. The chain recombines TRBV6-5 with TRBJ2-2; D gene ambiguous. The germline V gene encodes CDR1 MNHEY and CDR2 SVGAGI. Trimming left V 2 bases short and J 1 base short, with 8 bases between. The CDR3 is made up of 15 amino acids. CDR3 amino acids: CASSYEERNTGELFF. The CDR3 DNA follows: TGTGCCAGCAGTTACGAGGAGCGGAACACCGGGGAGCTGTTTTTT.

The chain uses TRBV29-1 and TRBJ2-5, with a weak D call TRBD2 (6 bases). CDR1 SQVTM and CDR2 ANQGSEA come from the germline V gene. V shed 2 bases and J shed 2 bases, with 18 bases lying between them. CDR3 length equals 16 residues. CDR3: CSVELLMEGGQETQYF. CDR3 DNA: TGCAGCGTTGAATTGCTAATGGAGGGCGGGCAAGAGACCCAGTACTTC.

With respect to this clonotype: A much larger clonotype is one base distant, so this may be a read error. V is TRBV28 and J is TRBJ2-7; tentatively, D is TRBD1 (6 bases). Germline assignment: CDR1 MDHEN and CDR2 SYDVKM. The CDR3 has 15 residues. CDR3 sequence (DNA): TGTGGCAGCAGTCCGCTGACAGGTGCCTTCTACGAGCAGTACTTC. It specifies CGSSPLTGAFYEQYF.

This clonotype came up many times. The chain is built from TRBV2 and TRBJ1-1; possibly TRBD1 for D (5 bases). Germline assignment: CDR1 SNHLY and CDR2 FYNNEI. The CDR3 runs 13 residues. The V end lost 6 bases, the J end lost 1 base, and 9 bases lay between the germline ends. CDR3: CASRYRRNTEAFF. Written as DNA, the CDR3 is TGTGCCAGCAGGTACAGGAGGAACACTGAAGCTTTCTTT. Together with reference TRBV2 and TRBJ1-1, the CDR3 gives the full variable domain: EPEVTQTPSHQVTQMGQEVILRCVPISNHLYFYWYRQILGQKVEFLVSFYNNEISEKSEIFDDQFSVERPDGSNFTLKIRSTKLEDSAMYFCASRYRRNTEAFFGQGTRLTVV.

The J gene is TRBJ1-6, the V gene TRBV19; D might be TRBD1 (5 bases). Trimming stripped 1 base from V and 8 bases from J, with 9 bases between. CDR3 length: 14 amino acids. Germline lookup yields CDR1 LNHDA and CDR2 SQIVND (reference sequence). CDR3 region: CASSIGGNDSPLHF. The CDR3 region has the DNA TGTGCCAGTAGTATAGGGGGGAATGATTCACCCCTCCACTTT.